This T cell receptor (beta chain) was recorded in a study of blood T cell repertoires in COVID-19 (dated by TCRdb to the early 2020s). Describing the broader study: Samples covering the acute and convalescent phases of COVID-19 were provided by collaborators in the United States, Italy and Spain. The dataset comprised deeply sampled blood TCRbeta repertoires from subjects exposed to, actively infected with, or recovered from COVID-19. The repertoires were released in a freely available public database intended as a resource for research on the immune response to SARS-CoV-2. The prospective study material was composed of cDNA or gDNA derived from T cells, B-cell-depleted T cells, or PBMCs. Samples were obtained from the ongoing ImmuneRACE study (first 160 participants) and from 1,200 or so subjects provided by 6 global collaborators. Where available, HLA class I and class II types were taken from metadata supplied by the sample provider and were not determined by assay-based typing. A de-identified subject ID, COVID-19 status, age in years and sex were almost always included in the sample metadata.

Enrolling through a virtual design, the prospective study's participants ranged in age from roughly 18 to 95 years and lived across 20 to 25 United States geographic areas. In the prospective study, cohorts were assigned on the basis of participant-reported clinical history obtained from a screening survey and a study questionnaire. Recovered participants in ImmuneRACE Cohort 3 were defined as having two consecutive negative NP/OP PCR tests, clearance from a healthcare professional, or resolution of symptoms. Mobile phlebotomists in the prospective study collected whole blood, serum and a nasopharyngeal or oropharyngeal swab from every participant. Prospective study participants could optionally give additional blood draws and questionnaires over a roughly two-month period. Prospective study blood samples were shipped either frozen or at room temperature before DNA extraction. TCRbeta CDR3 regions were amplified from genomic DNA by means of the immunoSEQ Assay, a bias-controlled multiplex PCR. Per the original workflow: Nucleated cell counts per sample were estimated from amplification of reference gene primers within the assay. Sequence reads were collapsed and filtered to measure the absolute abundance of every unique TCRbeta CDR3 rearrangement. Productive Simpson clonality was computed per sample as the square root of Simpson's diversity index over productive rearrangements. TCRdb retrieved this table from immuneACCESS and kept in-frame rearrangements only. Not all clones are present; in checked studies, unresolved V genes account for under half, and no reason is known for the remainder. Clone size and the V and J calls come from that table; the DNA yielded D and trimming. Present in this sample are a few hundred thousand clones, approximately 88% of which were seen just once. Less than 5.5% of the sample is in the top ten clones.

Here is what the overall study found, with its caveats: The amount of clinical and demographic metadata varied by source and participant and was provided uncurated.

Concerning this clone itself: Its target antigen remains unknown. Base qualities were left out, and no much larger clone turns up one base away.

The source material was PBMCs or T cells enriched from blood (not recorded which). The origin of this receptor is a man between 25 and 39 years old who had recovered from COVID-19.

The CDR3 protein sequence reads: CASSYGTGGSQETQYF. The DNA sequence follows: TGTGCCAGCAGCTATGGGACAGGGGGAAGTCAAGAGACCCAGTACTTC. The sequence links TRBV5-8 to TRBJ2-5; 11 of the junction bases match TRBD1. From the germline V gene, CDR1 is SGHTS and CDR2 is YDEGEE. Clipping removes 3 bases from V and 2 bases from J, with 6 as the unmatched junction base count. CDR3 length: 16 amino acids, cysteine to phenylalanine. Just the 48-base CDR3 DNA is kept, in frame starting at base 1.